Sequencing of this TCR beta chain was carried out in a study of Graves' ophthalmopathy and Graves' hyperthyroidism. Study at large: Peripheral blood was gathered at first diagnosis, ahead of any treatment whatsoever.

A remark on this clonotype: The antigen remains undetermined. Compared with germline, one end of the junction differs, possibly owing to a read error.

TCR beta CDR3 amplification used RNA transcripts. HTBI-primed RT-PCR formed the first round, and a multiplex PCR formed the second. TCRdb re-analysed the multiplex PCR reads in MiXCR, keeping a single row per CDR3 protein. The sample lists around 40,000 distinct CDR3 sequences, around 52% seen once, with 18% in the top ten. Points from the study as a whole: Ophthalmopathy could be told apart from stable hyperthyroidism by a 13-signature model (87.88% sensitivity, roughly 81% specificity). Among expanded thyroid clonotypes above 0.001 frequency, most also occurred in blood.

There are 9 residues in the CDR3. Germline V lookup: CDR1 MNHEY, CDR2 SVGAGI. This sequence joins TRBV6-5 and TRBJ1-1, with a tentative D call TRBD1 (5 bases). This TCR derives from an adult man with Graves' ophthalmopathy. The specimen was peripheral blood. The CDR3 region is CASSYGAVF. As DNA, the CDR3 is TGTGCCAGCAGTTACGGGGCTGTCTTT.